The 12 T cell receptor beta chains below all came from one sample that was sequenced in a study of T cell responses to AZD1222 COVID-19 vaccine. TCRdb's table, derived via immunoSEQ multiplex PCR, lists solely in-frame clones and lacks some. The sample has some 28,000 clones, over 75% seen once. This material consisted of peripheral blood, taken on day 0 of AZD1222 vaccination. These receptors were collected from an adult in good health.

The chain uses TRBV2 and TRBJ2-1; no clear D gene. This CDR3 spans 12 amino acids. CDR1 and CDR2 (germline): SNHLY, FYNNEI. V lost 6 bases and J lost 3, with 6 bases in between. The CDR3 reads CASRRNYNEQFF. CDR3 in DNA: TGTGCCAGCAGAAGAAACTACAATGAGCAGTTCTTC.

This chain joins TRBV7-9 and TRBJ1-4; D remains ambiguous. V was trimmed by 4 bases and J by 0 bases, leaving 18 bases between them. This CDR3 is 18 amino acids long. The germline V gene encodes CDR1 SEHNR and CDR2 FQNEAQ (reference sequence). The CDR3 here is CASSSPRDADATNEKLFF. CDR3 DNA: TGTGCCAGCAGCTCACCACGCGACGCAGACGCAACTAATGAAAAACTGTTTTTT.

The chain recombines TRBV19 with TRBJ2-5; D is ambiguous. With 5 bases removed from V and 4 bases from J, the gap between germline ends came to 11 bases. The CDR3 has 13 residues. Germline CDR1 is LNHDA and CDR2 is SQIVND (reference sequence). The CDR3 sequence: CASSRNSGETQYF. The DNA for the CDR3 is TGTGCCAGTAGTCGGAATAGTGGAGAGACCCAGTACTTC.

The chain couples TRBV2 to TRBJ2-2; 7 bases align to TRBD1. The CDR3 is made up of 14 amino acids. Germline CDR1 reads SNHLY; CDR2 reads FYNNEI. J lost 7 bases, V lost 6 bases, and 8 bases had no gene match. The CDR3 sequence: CASSDRDPVGELFF. In nucleotides, the CDR3 is TGTGCCAGCAGCGACAGGGATCCCGTCGGGGAGCTGTTTTTT.

The chain links TRBV6-5 to TRBJ2-2, with D unresolved. V was trimmed by 2 bases and J by 7 bases, leaving 5 bases between them. Germline V lookup: CDR1 MNHEY, CDR2 SVGAGI. The CDR3 length is 12 residues. CDR3 in amino acids: CASSYGFGELFF. The CDR3 nucleotides are TGTGCCAGCAGTTACGGGTTCGGGGAGCTGTTTTTT.

This sequence joins TRBV7-9 and TRBJ1-1; D is undetermined. There are 14 residues in the CDR3. CDR1 is SEHNR, CDR2 FQNEAQ, per germline (reference sequence). The germline V and J ends were trimmed by 6 bases and 1 base, with 12 bases remaining between them. For the CDR3, the DNA is TGTGCCAGCAGGCCAGTTCCCGGGAACACTGAAGCTTTCTTT. It encodes CASRPVPGNTEAFF.

This chain links TRBV6-1 with TRBJ2-6; the match to TRBD1 covers 9 bases. CDR1 is MNHNS, CDR2 SASEGT, per germline. The ends lost 4 bases at V and 2 bases at J; junction bases unmatched: 6. The CDR3 has 17 residues. The CDR3 DNA follows: TGTGCCAGCAGTGTGTTCGACAGGGGGACTGGGGCCAACGTCCTGACTTTC. The encoded protein is CASSVFDRGTGANVLTF.

The chain joins TRBV3-1 (or the pseudogene TRBV3-2) to TRBJ2-3; 10 bases agree with TRBD2. CDR1 LGHDT and CDR2 YNNKEL come from the germline V gene (reference sequence). This CDR3 region has 15 residues. Unmatched junction bases numbered 5, after V lost 2 bases and J lost 6 bases. The CDR3 nucleotides read TGTGCCAGCAGCCAACAAGCGGGGGGGCGGGATACGCAGTATTTT. Translating gives CASSQQAGGRDTQYF.

Only one count was recorded for this clone. One junction end does not reproduce the germline sequence, and a read error may be involved. The chain links TRBV6-1 to TRBJ2-6; unclear D gene. The CDR3 totals 13 residues. CDR1 is MNHNS, CDR2 SASEGT, per germline. The CDR3 DNA sequence: TGTGCCAGCAGGGAAGGGGGGGCCAACGTCCTGACTTTC. Residues: CASREGGANVLTF.

V gene TRBV7-2 combines with J gene TRBJ1-5, with no clear D. CDR1 is SGHTA and CDR2 is FQGNSA in the germline V gene. V lost 5 bases to trimming and J lost 1 base, with 12 bases between them. CDR3 length: 15 residues. This CDR3 is CASSLSQGSNQPQHF. Here the CDR3 DNA reads TGTGCCAGCAGCCTAAGTCAAGGGAGCAATCAGCCCCAGCATTTT.

This clone is a singleton in its sample. V usage is TRBV7-6 and J usage is TRBJ2-2; 8 bases are shared with TRBD2. V was pared by 3 bases and J by 2 bases, with 2 bases of the junction left unmatched. The CDR3 runs 15 residues. Germline CDR1 is SGHVS and CDR2 is FNYEAQ. Here the CDR3 DNA reads TGTGCCAGCAGCTTGCGGGGGGATAACACCGGGGAGCTGTTTTTT. Protein: CASSLRGDNTGELFF.

The rearrangement joins TRBV27 to TRBJ2-4; 11 bases map to TRBD1. The CDR3 is made up of 16 amino acids. V lost 2 bases to trimming and J lost 3 bases; unmatched junction nucleotides: 3. Germline V lookup: CDR1 MNHEY, CDR2 SMNVEV (reference sequence). In DNA, the CDR3 is TGTGCCAGCAGTTTAGGGACAGGGGGGGTCAAAAACATTCAGTACTTC. Residues: CASSLGTGGVKNIQYF.